The 11 T cell receptor beta chains listed next were all sequenced from one sample in a study of T cells in Graves' hyperthyroidism and ophthalmopathy. Authors of the study amplified TCR beta CDR3 regions from RNA transcripts. First-round RT-PCR of the TCR CDR3 relied on the HTBI primer set. TCRdb analysed the multiplex PCR reads with MiXCR anew, one entry per CDR3 protein. The sample holds about 110,000 distinct CDR3 sequences, around a sixth seen once. Sequencing used blood. These receptors were collected from a woman aged 45 to 65 with Graves' hyperthyroidism.

This clonotype was seen repeatedly, ten times or more. The rearrangement links TRBV11-2 to TRBJ2-1; D not resolved. The CDR3 contains 13 residues. The V gene's germline CDR1 is SGHAT and CDR2 FQNNGV. Trimming took off 5 bases at V and 15 bases at J, with 20 bases between the two ends. The CDR3 coding sequence is TGTGCCAGCAGCCCTACCGGAGAACTGAGTCCGTTCTTC. It yields the protein CASSPTGELSPFF.

For this clonotype: A much larger clone lies one base from this, so it may be a read error. The CDR3 does not end in the conserved phenylalanine or tryptophan, so this is likely a read error. The chain recombines TRBV28 with TRBJ2-6; D is undetermined. Per germline, CDR1 MDHEN and CDR2 SYDVKM. V shed 7 bases and J shed 3 bases, with 13 bases lying between them. The CDR3 is made up of 15 amino acids. CDR3 coding DNA: TGTGCCAGCACCCCAGTGCTGGGTGGGGCCAACGTCCTGACTTAC. It encodes CASTPVLGGANVLTY.

V is TRBV29-1 and J is TRBJ2-7; 10 bases match TRBD2. Losses at the gene ends were 5 bases for V and 4 bases for J; bases not matched to a gene: 2. The CDR3 consists of 12 residues. The germline V gene encodes CDR1 SQVTM and CDR2 ANQGSEA. The CDR3 DNA sequence: TGCAGCGTTAGGACTAGCGGATACGAGCAGTACTTC. This codes for CSVRTSGYEQYF.

Ten or more counts support this clonotype. The chain recombines TRBV30 with TRBJ1-1; 7 bases are shared with TRBD1. CDR3 length: 13 amino acids. Germline CDR1 and CDR2: GTSNPN and SVGIG (reference sequence). Losses at the gene ends were 3 bases for V and 1 base for J; bases not matched to a gene: 2. The CDR3 coding sequence is TGTGCCTGGAGCGACAGGGCGAACACTGAAGCTTTCTTT. The encoded protein is CAWSDRANTEAFF. The complete variable domain, with remaining parts taken from reference TRBV30 and TRBJ1-1, reads SQTIHQWPATLVQPVGSPLSLECTVEGTSNPNLYWYRQAAGRGLQLLFYSVGIGQISSEVPQNLSASRPQDRQFILSSKKLLLSDSGFYLCAWSDRANTEAFFGQGTRLTVV.

This clonotype was recorded many times. The genes are TRBV6-2 or TRBV6-3 and TRBJ1-1, with TRBD1 as a possible D gene (5 bases). V lost 7 bases and J 3 bases, leaving 18 bases between the germline ends. The CDR3 length is 15 residues. Germline loops: CDR1 MNHEY, CDR2 SVGEGT. The CDR3 nucleotides are TGTGCCAGCAACAATCGGGGGTATTCGGACACTGAAGCTTTCTTT. Residues: CASNNRGYSDTEAFF.

In its sample, this clonotype was seen many times. V usage is TRBV7-9 and J usage is TRBJ2-1; 8 bases are shared with TRBD2. The CDR3 has 15 residues. Germline trimming cut 5 bases from V and 0 bases from J; bases unmatched to any gene: 3. Germline lookup yields CDR1 SEHNR and CDR2 FQNEAQ (reference sequence). The CDR3 region is CASSHSGGSYNEQFF. CDR3 DNA: TGTGCCAGCAGCCACAGCGGGGGCTCCTACAATGAGCAGTTCTTC.

This clonotype was seen repeatedly, ten times or more. This chain connects TRBV5-1 to TRBJ1-2; TRBD1 might be the D (5 bases). V was clipped by 5 bases and J by 3 bases, with 8 bases between them. Per the germline V gene, CDR1 is SGHRS and CDR2 is YFSETQ. The CDR3 contains 12 residues. CDR3: CASRDNYYGYTF. CDR3 bases: TGCGCCAGCAGGGACAACTACTATGGCTACACCTTC. Looking up the rest from reference TRBV5-1 and TRBJ1-2 gives the full variable domain: KAGVTQTPRYLIKTRGQQVTLSCSPISGHRSVSWYQQTPGQGLQFLFEYFSETQRNKGNFPGRFSGRQFSNSRSEMNVSTLELGDSALYLCASRDNYYGYTFGSGTRLTVV.

This clonotype was seen repeatedly, ten times or more. The chain combines TRBV4-1 with TRBJ1-2; D is ambiguous. This CDR3 is 15 amino acids long. V dropped 0 bases and J dropped 5 bases, with 13 bases sitting between them. Germline V gives CDR1 MGHRA, CDR2 YSYEKL. Written as DNA, the CDR3 is TGCGCCAGCAGCCAAGACCGTGGCAGCTCATATGGCTACACCTTC. The encoded protein is CASSQDRGSSYGYTF.

The rearrangement uses TRBV6-4 and TRBJ2-2; perhaps TRBD2 as D (6 bases). The V end was cut by 2 bases, the J end by 5 bases, with 9 bases between. The CDR3 contains 14 residues. CDR1 and CDR2 from the germline V gene are MRHNA and SNTAGT. CDR3 amino acids: CASSDGTPTGELFF. DNA for the CDR3: TGTGCCAGCAGTGACGGGACTCCAACCGGGGAGCTGTTTTTT.

This clonotype was found many times. The chain is built from TRBV28 and TRBJ2-2; D may be TRBD2 (5 bases). Germline CDR1 MDHEN, CDR2 SYDVKM. The germline V and J ends were trimmed by 5 bases and 3 bases, with 10 bases remaining between them. The CDR3 totals 14 residues. The CDR3 DNA sequence: TGTGCCAGCAGTCCAGGACTTGACACCGGGGAGCTGTTTTTT. Translating it yields CASSPGLDTGELFF.

This clonotype was detected ten times or more. CDR3 sequence reads: CASSIFGETYGYTF. DNA of the CDR3: TGTGCCAGTAGTATATTCGGGGAGACCTATGGCTACACCTTC. The genes are TRBV19 and TRBJ1-2; D remains ambiguous. Trimming took 2 bases from V and 4 from J, leaving 11 bases between them. Germline loops: CDR1 LNHDA, CDR2 SQIVND (reference sequence). The CDR3 sequence is 14 residues long.